These 15 T cell receptor beta chains originate from one sample sequenced in a study of cytomegalovirus exposure and HLA in healthy donors. PCR was performed using 60 Vbeta and 13 Jbeta primers. Some clones are missing from TCRdb's copy, which holds only in-frame ones; the method was immunoSEQ multiplex PCR. The data show some 110,000 clones, about 81% seen once. Specimen: PBMCs. The receptor source for this set is a woman aged 25-40 years in good health and CMV-seronegative.

This clone was counted only a few times. The V and J genes are TRBV19 and TRBJ1-6; no clear D. The CDR3 is 17 residues long. V shed 2 bases and J shed 0 bases, with 11 bases lying between them. Germline assignment: CDR1 LNHDA and CDR2 SQIVND (reference sequence). This CDR3 reads CASSIMAVSSYNSPLHF. As DNA, the CDR3 is TGTGCCAGTAGTATAATGGCGGTTAGCTCCTATAATTCACCCCTCCACTTT.

The V gene is TRBV6-1, the J gene TRBJ1-1, with D possibly being TRBD1 (5 bases). Germline-derived CDR1 and CDR2 are MNHNS and SASEGT. With 1 base removed from V and 4 bases from J, the gap between germline ends came to 10 bases. CDR3 length: 14 amino acids. This CDR3 is CASSEGTMGTEAFF. The CDR3 DNA follows: TGTGCCAGCAGTGAAGGGACAATGGGCACTGAAGCTTTCTTT.

This clone appeared a single time. This chain joins TRBV10-3 and TRBJ1-1, with TRBD1 identical over 10 bases. Losses at the gene ends were 6 bases for V and 10 bases for J; bases not matched to a gene: 5. CDR3 length: 12 amino acids. Germline V gene lookup returns CDR1 ENHRY and CDR2 SYGVKD. Written as DNA, the CDR3 is TGTGCCATCAGCAGACAGGGGGCGGGAGCTTTCTTT. Translated: CAISRQGAGAFF.

This chain connects TRBV5-6 to TRBJ1-2, with 8 bases that match TRBD1. The CDR3 is 15 residues long. From germline, CDR1 is SGHDT and CDR2 YYEEEE. After removal of 6 bases from V and 4 bases from J, the junction contained 11 bases not matched to a gene. CDR3: CASNKPGGGIYGYTF. Here the CDR3 DNA reads TGTGCCAGCAACAAACCAGGGGGCGGCATCTATGGCTACACCTTC.

The chain carries TRBV13 and TRBJ2-3; TRBD2 matches at 8 bases. Per the germline V gene, CDR1 is PRHDT and CDR2 is FYEKMQ (reference sequence). The CDR3 contains 15 residues. Trimming removed 0 bases from V and 4 bases from J; junction bases left unmatched: 3. The CDR3 DNA reads TGTGCCAGCAGCTTAGGAGCGGGAGTGCCAGATACGCAGTATTTT. This gives the protein CASSLGAGVPDTQYF.

As DNA, the CDR3 is TGTGCCAGCAGCCGGTCGAGTTATCCAAGCAATGAGCAGTTCTTC. Protein sequence: CASSRSSYPSNEQFF. This chain uses TRBV9 with TRBJ2-1; D remains unclear. The CDR3 covers 15 residues. Deletions cut 4 bases from V and 6 bases from J, with 17 bases between. Germline V gene sequence: CDR1 SGDLS, CDR2 YYNGEE.

The chain combines TRBV5-4 with TRBJ2-2, with 10 bases that match TRBD2. Germline CDR1 is SGHNT and CDR2 is YYREEE (reference sequence). J gave up 6 bases and V 0 bases, and 8 bases lay outside the gene matches. This CDR3 region has 17 residues. The CDR3 DNA sequence: TGTGCCAGCAGCTTGGGGGGGCTAGCGGGAGTGTCCGGGGAGCTGTTTTTT. Protein product: CASSLGGLAGVSGELFF.

This chain links TRBV6-5 with TRBJ1-6; no clear D. From germline, CDR1 is MNHEY and CDR2 SVGAGI. The ends were cut back, 7 bases at V and 7 bases at J, with 8 bases in the middle. This CDR3 region has 12 residues. The CDR3 sequence: CASNNTNSPLHF. The CDR3, as DNA: TGTGCCAGCAACAATACCAATTCACCCCTCCACTTT.

The rearrangement links TRBV4-1 to TRBJ1-1, with 9 bases that match TRBD1. The junction had 15 bases not matched to a gene; V was cut back by 4 bases and J by 6 bases. The CDR3 is 17 residues long. CDR1 is MGHRA, CDR2 YSYEKL, per germline. CDR3 loop: CASSLSEDRGWIPEAFF. CDR3 in DNA: TGCGCCAGCAGCCTATCTGAGGACAGGGGATGGATTCCTGAAGCTTTCTTT.

The V and J genes are TRBV6-6 and TRBJ2-7, with 7 nucleotides matching TRBD2. Germline CDR1 is MNHNY and CDR2 is SVGAGI (reference sequence). V lost 6 bases to trimming and J lost 0 bases; unmatched junction nucleotides: 8. The CDR3 is 15 amino acids. The CDR3 sequence: CASSDGGGSSYEQYF. The CDR3 DNA reads as TGTGCCAGCAGCGATGGCGGGGGAAGCTCCTACGAGCAGTACTTC.

CDR3 nucleotide sequence: TGTGCCAGCAGCTTAAGGGGGGGTAAGAGGAGTTCACCCCTCCACTTT. Translated: CASSLRGGKRSSPLHF. V and J are TRBV7-3 and TRBJ1-6; D possibly corresponds to TRBD1 (5 bases). CDR3 length: 16 amino acids. V shed 1 base and J shed 9 bases, with 16 bases lying between them. Per the germline V gene, CDR1 is SGHTA and CDR2 is FQGTGA.

The chain employs TRBV5-1 and TRBJ1-1; 7 bases agree with TRBD1. Trimming at V came to 2 bases and at J to 1 base, leaving 2 bases not matched to a gene. Germline loops: CDR1 SGHRS, CDR2 YFSETQ. The CDR3 runs to 14 residues. CDR3 in DNA: TGCGCCAGCAGCTTTAACAGGGGGAACACTGAAGCTTTCTTT. Translation: CASSFNRGNTEAFF.

The chain employs TRBV4-1 and TRBJ2-7; 14 bases agree with TRBD2. Germline CDR1 is MGHRA and CDR2 is YSYEKL. The CDR3 runs to 15 residues. J was trimmed by 3 bases and V by 4 bases; bases with no gene match: 2. The CDR3, as DNA: TGCGCCAGCAGCCTGGGACTAGCGGGAGTCTACGAGCAGTACTTC. Translating gives CASSLGLAGVYEQYF.

The chain links TRBV5-1 to TRBJ2-1, with D possibly being TRBD1 (5 bases). Germline CDR1 reads SGHRS; CDR2 reads YFSETQ. The CDR3 is 16 amino acids. Trimming removed 0 bases at V and 5 bases at J, with 15 bases between. The CDR3 DNA sequence: TGCGCCAGCAGCTTGGAGGGCCTATGGGGCGACAATGAGCAGTTCTTC. Protein: CASSLEGLWGDNEQFF.

J is TRBJ2-7 and V is TRBV4-3; unclear D gene. The CDR3 sequence is 13 residues long. Germline lookup yields CDR1 LGHNA and CDR2 YSLEER. V lost 3 bases and J lost 2, with 8 bases in between. The CDR3 loop reads CASSQAKTYEQYF. The CDR3 DNA is TGCGCCAGCAGCCAGGCCAAGACCTACGAGCAGTACTTC.